This T cell receptor (beta chain) was identified during a study of blood T cell repertoires in COVID-19. The germline V gene encodes CDR1 SEHNR and CDR2 FQNEAQ (reference sequence). The CDR3 extends over 12 amino acids. V dropped 3 bases and J dropped 6; count of bases not matched to a gene: 1. Method: immunoSEQ multiplex PCR; TCRdb's copy keeps in-frame clones and lacks some. The sample yields some 200,000 clones, about four fifths seen once. This clone appeared a single time. This TCR was sampled from a young woman who had recovered from COVID-19. J is TRBJ1-2 and V is TRBV7-9, with 7 bases aligning to TRBD1. The material sequenced was peripheral blood. The CDR3 bases are TGTGCCAGCAGCTTGACAGGGAATGGCTACACCTTC. This encodes CASSLTGNGYTF.